This TCR beta chain was documented in a study of control samples from healthy donors and cancer patients. Profiling relied on immunoSEQ multiplex PCR, and the TCRdb table lists in-frame clones only, not all of them. The sample holds 100,000 or so clones, about 80% seen once. There are a few counts of this clone. This CDR3 has 14 residues. The germline CDR1 and CDR2 sequences are SGHTA and FQGNSA. Germline trimming cut 1 base from V and 14 bases from J; bases unmatched to any gene: 11. The clonotype comes from a woman aged 45 to 65 in good health. The source material was blood. The rearrangement uses TRBV7-2 and TRBJ1-2, with TRBD1 identical over 9 bases. The CDR3 region is CASSLDRGREMRTF. CDR3 nucleotide sequence: TGTGCCAGCAGCTTAGACAGGGGGCGCGAAATGAGGACCTTC.